Below, one T cell receptor beta chain is given with its context. Its antigen is still unknown. TCRdb re-called the reads with MiXCR, one entry per CDR3 protein. The sample gives approximately 170,000 distinct CDR3 sequences, 15% to 20% of which show up once; around a sixth is in the top ten. These data originate in a study of T cell repertoires in cytomegalovirus infection. In the study overall: Carrying CMV and the relevant HLA type showed in public TCR beta signatures. The study's findings and limits: HLA-C-restricted CMV clonotypes gave the most frequent clonotype in two of eight donors. Frequencies of public TCR beta families were cumulated, and this identified carriers of CMV plus the relevant HLA.

Per the germline V gene, CDR1 is SGHRS and CDR2 is YFSETQ. The CDR3 spans 15 residues. Trimming stripped 0 bases from V and 1 base from J, with 11 bases between. This chain uses TRBV5-1 with TRBJ2-7, with a weak D call TRBD2 (5 bases). The clonotype was recovered from a human donor in good health (CMV status not recorded). Some clones in this sample may be carry-over from other donors' samples. Specimen: CD8+ T cells from PBMCs. CDR3 residues: CASSLGGVASYEQYF. In DNA, the CDR3 is TGCGCCAGCAGCTTGGGAGGAGTAGCGTCCTACGAGCAGTACTTC.